This TCR beta chain is from a study of shared clonotypes between healthy human individuals. Turning to the study itself: Two women and a few men aged 18 to 49 served as donors. Overall study findings and caveats: It was expected that sequencing depth would affect clonotype sharing among donors. All-four-donor shared clonotypes had higher generation probabilities than non-shared clonotypes did.

The protocol was immunoSEQ multiplex PCR, while the TCRdb copy is restricted to in-frame clones and leaves out a portion. The sample lists fewer than 850,000 clones; 95% to 97% were seen once. CD45RO negativity and positive selection for CCR7 defined naive CD8 cells, a population that excluded terminally differentiated effector memory CD45RA+ cells. The germline V gene has CDR1 LNHNV and CDR2 YYDKDF (reference sequence). V lost 9 bases, J lost 0 bases, and 15 bases lay in between. The CDR3 is 14 amino acids. As concerns this clone: Its antigen is as yet unknown.

The sample comprised naive CD8+ T cells sorted from blood. V and J are TRBV15 and TRBJ2-7, with D possibly TRBD1 on 6 matching bases. The sequence derives from a man aged 25 to 40 in good health. The CDR3 here is CATGTIPYSYEQYF. CDR3 DNA: TGTGCCACGGGGACAATTCCCTACTCCTACGAGCAGTACTTC.